The 31 T cell receptor beta chains below come from one sample, sequenced in a study of T-cell memory formation after mild COVID-19. TCRdb redid the calling of the 5' RACE reads with MiXCR, one entry per CDR3 protein. The sample contains approximately 350,000 distinct CDR3 sequences, over 10% of which appear only once. Sequenced material: PBMCs or a T cell subset sorted from them (not recorded which). Receptors originate from a man aged 18 to 29 who had mild COVID-19 (a few samples of this study predate the infection). Cell type and time point are not known.

This clonotype was detected ten times or more. In DNA form, the CDR3 reads TGTGCCAGCAGCCCCAGATCCCCAGCGGGGACAGATACGCAGTATTTT. This codes for CASSPRSPAGTDTQYF. The gene calls are TRBV7-2 and TRBJ2-3, with TRBD2 matching 7 bases. With 5 bases clipped from V and 3 bases from J, the junction kept 11 bases outside the gene matches. Per the germline V gene, CDR1 is SGHTA and CDR2 is FQGNSA. CDR3 length equals 16 residues.

This chain joins TRBV30 and TRBJ1-5, with unresolved D. V lost 0 bases and J lost 5, with 8 bases in between. Germline CDR1 and CDR2: GTSNPN and SVGIG (reference sequence). The CDR3 loop spans 13 amino acids. CDR3 bases: TGTGCCTGGAGTGTTGGGATCTATCAGCCCCAGCATTTT. Protein: CAWSVGIYQPQHF.

This clonotype has a count of ten or more. The V gene is TRBV27, the J gene TRBJ2-7; D call uncertain. The CDR3 covers 13 residues. Germline loops: CDR1 MNHEY, CDR2 SMNVEV (reference sequence). Trimming removed 5 bases from V and 1 base from J, with 9 bases in between. CDR3 in DNA: TGTGCCAGCAGTCACGGGCCATCCTACGAGCAGTACGTC. Amino acids: CASSHGPSYEQYV.

The chain joins TRBV20-1 to TRBJ2-1; no definite D call. V was clipped by 2 bases and J by 8 bases, with 16 bases between them. The CDR3 is 14 amino acids. Germline CDR1 DFQATT, CDR2 SNEGSKA (reference sequence). CDR3 sequence reads: CSARTRSGGHEQFF. CDR3 nucleotides: TGCAGTGCTAGAACCCGATCTGGTGGCCATGAGCAGTTCTTC.

The chain is built from TRBV5-1 and TRBJ1-1, with D uncertain. CDR3 length: 16 amino acids. CDR1 and CDR2 (germline): SGHRS, YFSETQ. The V and J ends lost 0 bases and 4 bases respectively, with 16 bases between them. The CDR3 region has the DNA TGCGCCAGCAGCTTGGTTTATGGAGAGGCAATCACTGAAGCTTTCTTT. Its protein is CASSLVYGEAITEAFF.

The chain combines TRBV9 with TRBJ2-3; D tentatively fits TRBD1 or TRBD2 (5 bases each). V was clipped by 0 bases and J by 6 bases, with 11 bases between them. The CDR3 contains 14 residues. Germline CDR1 SGDLS, CDR2 YYNGEE. The CDR3 loop reads CASSVGPGDDTQYF. DNA for the CDR3: TGTGCCAGCAGCGTAGGTCCTGGGGACGATACGCAGTATTTT.

A remark on this clonotype: Possible read error: a much larger clone is one base away. The chain links TRBV7-9 to TRBJ2-1, with D possibly TRBD1 on 6 matching bases. In germline, CDR1 is SEHNR, CDR2 FQNEAQ (reference sequence). V lost 5 bases, J lost 11 bases, and 16 bases lay in between. This CDR3 is 13 amino acids long. In nucleotides, the CDR3 is TGTGCCAGCAGCATCGGGACCGACAGGCAGCAGTTCTTC. This codes for CASSIGTDRQQFF.

This clonotype was counted only a few times. V is TRBV20-1 and J is TRBJ2-3; TRBD2 agrees at 8 bases. V lost 2 bases, J lost 0 bases, and 7 bases stayed unmatched. The CDR3 consists of 16 residues. The V gene's germline CDR1 is DFQATT and CDR2 SNEGSKA (reference sequence). In DNA, the CDR3 is TGCAGTGCTAGAAGTATAAGCGGGGGTAGCACAGATACGCAGTATTTT. It encodes CSARSISGGSTDTQYF.

This rearrangement joins TRBV12-3 or TRBV12-4 to TRBJ2-7; 7 bases fit TRBD1. The CDR3 totals 13 residues. Germline trimming cut 5 bases from V and 7 bases from J; bases unmatched to any gene: 8. CDR3 nucleotides: TGTGCCAGCAGTACTACAGGGGTGGGTGAGCAGTACTTC. Translation: CASSTTGVGEQYF.

The sample holds a few counts of this clonotype. The genes are TRBV7-2 and TRBJ1-6, with D maybe TRBD1 (5 bases). The V gene lost 5 bases and the J gene lost 9 bases, with 14 bases spanning the gap. Germline assignment: CDR1 SGHTA and CDR2 FQGNSA. This CDR3 contains 14 residues. In DNA, the CDR3 is TGTGCCAGCAGCAACAGGCCGAAGAGTTCACCCCTCCACTTT. It codes for CASSNRPKSSPLHF.

This clonotype has more than one count but fewer than ten. This sequence joins TRBV7-2 and TRBJ1-1; no firm D call. This CDR3 comprises 11 residues. Deletions cut 0 bases from V and 12 bases from J, with 8 bases between. The germline CDR1 and CDR2 sequences are SGHTA and FQGNSA. The CDR3 DNA sequence: TGTGCCAGCAGCTTAGCGGGTTTGTCTTTCTTT. It encodes CASSLAGLSFF.

The chain uses TRBV24-1 and TRBJ1-5; D not certain. The germline V and J ends were trimmed by 2 bases and 4 bases, with 5 bases remaining between them. Germline CDR1 is KGHDR and CDR2 is SFDVKD. The CDR3 contains 13 residues. CDR3 bases: TGTGCCACCAGTGATTCCCGGAATCAGCCCCAGCATTTT. As protein: CATSDSRNQPQHF.

The J gene is TRBJ1-2, the V gene TRBV30; a possible D gene is TRBD1 (5 bases). This CDR3 region has 15 residues. Germline V gene sequence: CDR1 GTSNPN, CDR2 SVGIG (reference sequence). Trimming removed 0 bases from V and 5 bases from J, with 16 bases in between. CDR3 amino acids: CAWSVLGGLAYGYTF. CDR3 DNA sequence: TGTGCCTGGAGTGTACTCGGGGGTCTGGCGTATGGCTACACCTTC.

The V and J genes are TRBV11-1 and TRBJ2-3; no clear D. V lost 2 bases and J lost 2, with 11 bases in between. Per the germline V gene, CDR1 is SGHAT and CDR2 is FQDESV (reference sequence). This CDR3 comprises 15 residues. The CDR3 nucleotides are TGTGCCAGCAGCTTAACTCGGCTAGACACAGATACGCAGTATTTT. Residues: CASSLTRLDTDTQYF.

The chain uses TRBV12-3 or TRBV12-4 and TRBJ2-1, with no clear D. Trimming cost V 1 base and J 9 bases, with 7 bases left between them. The CDR3 is 12 residues long. CDR3 in amino acids: CASSLEAVEQFF. In DNA, the CDR3 is TGTGCCAGCAGTTTAGAGGCAGTTGAGCAGTTCTTC.

The V gene is TRBV5-1, the J gene TRBJ2-2; the D gene could be TRBD1 or TRBD2 (5 bases each). Trimming removed 4 bases at V and 1 base at J, with 20 bases between. The CDR3 runs 18 residues. CDR1 is SGHRS and CDR2 is YFSETQ in the germline V gene. DNA for the CDR3: TGCGCCAGCAGCATACAGCTTTCGGGACCCCTGAACACCGGGGAGCTGTTTTTT. It yields the protein CASSIQLSGPLNTGELFF.

This clonotype was observed at least ten times. The chain carries TRBV25-1 and TRBJ2-1, with D unresolved. The germline gives CDR1 MGHDK, CDR2 SYGVNS. V was trimmed by 4 bases and J by 6 bases, leaving 4 bases between them. The CDR3 spans 11 residues. In nucleotides, the CDR3 is TGTGCCAGCAGTGGGGCCAATGAGCAGTTCTTC. It specifies CASSGANEQFF.

The CDR3 nucleotides read TGTGCCAGCAGCCAAAAAGAACCGGGAAACTATGGCTACACCTTC. Encoded protein: CASSQKEPGNYGYTF. The chain is built from TRBV14 and TRBJ1-2; D unresolved. The CDR3 spans 15 residues. Germline V lookup: CDR1 SGHDN, CDR2 FVKESK. V gave up 2 bases and J gave up 2 bases, with 12 bases separating them.

This clonotype was detected only a few times. The chain uses TRBV6-5 and TRBJ1-2; 7 bases align to TRBD1. Germline V gene sequence: CDR1 MNHEY, CDR2 SVGAGI. The CDR3 is made up of 14 amino acids. The V and J ends lost 6 bases and 3 bases, in that order; junction bases with no gene match: 7. As DNA, the CDR3 is TGTGCCAGCAGCCTGGACAGGTCCCACTATGGCTACACCTTC. This translates into CASSLDRSHYGYTF.

The chain is built from TRBV4-1 and TRBJ1-1; D gene uncertain. V was trimmed by 2 bases and J by 4 bases, leaving 14 bases between them. Per the germline V gene, CDR1 is MGHRA and CDR2 is YSYEKL. The CDR3 length is 15 residues. The DNA of the CDR3 is TGCGCCAGCAGCCAACTCGACGGGGAGGGCACTGAAGCTTTCTTT. It specifies CASSQLDGEGTEAFF.

This chain links TRBV7-2 with TRBJ1-2; D unresolved. Germline V lookup: CDR1 SGHTA, CDR2 FQGNSA. Trimming removed 0 bases at V and 8 bases at J, with 10 bases between. This CDR3 comprises 13 residues. In nucleotides, the CDR3 is TGTGCCAGCAGCTTAGCGGGGTTGGGCGGCTACACCTTC. Encoded protein: CASSLAGLGGYTF.

The chain is built from TRBV20-1 and TRBJ2-1, with 8 bases aligning to TRBD2. Germline CDR1 DFQATT, CDR2 SNEGSKA (reference sequence). The CDR3 spans 13 residues. V trimming: 1 base; J trimming: 6 bases; junction bases outside the gene matches: 2. In DNA form, the CDR3 reads TGCAGTGCTAGAGTAGCGGGGTTCAATGAGCAGTTCTTC. This gives the protein CSARVAGFNEQFF.

There are many counts of this clonotype. The V and J genes are TRBV3-1 and TRBJ2-1, with TRBD1 as a possible D gene (5 bases). In germline, CDR1 is LGHDT, CDR2 YNNKEL (reference sequence). The V gene lost 4 bases and the J gene lost 1 base, with 8 bases spanning the gap. This CDR3 spans 14 amino acids. The CDR3 bases are TGTGCCAGCAGCCCGGCAGGGTCCTACAATGAGCAGTTCTTC. Protein: CASSPAGSYNEQFF.

CDR3: CASSFGTGQETQYF. The CDR3 DNA reads TGTGCCAGCAGCTTCGGGACGGGACAAGAGACCCAGTACTTC. This chain uses TRBV7-9 with TRBJ2-5; D may match TRBD1 or TRBD2 (5 bases each). V lost 3 bases and J lost 2, with 10 bases in between. The CDR3 contains 14 residues. In germline, CDR1 is SEHNR, CDR2 FQNEAQ (reference sequence).

The sample holds a few counts of this clonotype. The J gene is TRBJ2-2, the V gene TRBV14; D remains unclear. The CDR3 length is 16 residues. Looked up from germline, CDR1 is SGHDN and CDR2 is FVKESK. The V gene lost 1 base and the J gene lost 3 bases, with 12 bases spanning the gap. CDR3 nucleotides: TGTGCCAGCAGCCAAGTATGGCAGGAGTACACCGGGGAGCTGTTTTTT. Amino acid sequence: CASSQVWQEYTGELFF.

This clonotype was seen more than once but under ten times. The chain couples TRBV6-5 to TRBJ2-2; D call uncertain. V lost 4 bases to trimming and J lost 7 bases, with 7 bases between them. The CDR3 sequence is 12 residues long. CDR1 and CDR2 from the germline V gene are MNHEY and SVGAGI. CDR3 loop: CASSFLGGELFF. CDR3 in DNA: TGTGCCAGCAGTTTCCTAGGCGGGGAGCTGTTTTTT.

The rearrangement joins TRBV12-3 or TRBV12-4 to TRBJ1-1, with 7 bases matching TRBD1. This CDR3 has 15 amino acids. The V segment lost 5 bases and the J segment 2 bases; nucleotides outside the gene matches: 8. In nucleotides, the CDR3 is TGTGCCAGCAGTCCAACGAGGGGGCCTAACACTGAAGCTTTCTTT. Protein product: CASSPTRGPNTEAFF.

The CDR3 protein is CAIRNPDRDSNQPQHF. CDR3 nucleotides: TGTGCCATCAGAAATCCAGACAGAGATAGCAATCAGCCCCAGCATTTT. The V call is TRBV10-3, the J call TRBJ1-5; D might be TRBD1 (5 bases). Between the trimmed V and J ends, which lost 6 bases and 0 bases, there was a span of 15 bases. There are 16 residues in the CDR3. Germline V CDR1 and CDR2: ENHRY, SYGVKD.

The sample holds a few counts of this clonotype. J is TRBJ2-3 and V is TRBV24-1; D unclear. CDR1 is KGHDR and CDR2 is SFDVKD in the germline V gene. V was pared by 2 bases and J by 1 base, with 9 bases between. This CDR3 comprises 15 residues. The CDR3 here is CATSDSGLGTDTQYF. CDR3 DNA: TGTGCCACCAGTGATTCCGGGTTGGGCACAGATACGCAGTATTTT.

The chain uses TRBV5-4 and TRBJ1-6, with TRBD1 identical over 8 bases. The CDR3 contains 16 residues. Germline V gives CDR1 SGHNT, CDR2 YYREEE (reference sequence). The V gene end was trimmed by 4 bases and the J gene end by 9 bases; junction bases not matched to a gene: 12. The CDR3 coding sequence is TGTGCCAGCAGCCCCTTGGGACAGGCCCAGGGTTCACCCCTCCACTTT. Translating it yields CASSPLGQAQGSPLHF. Drawing the rest from reference TRBV5-4 and TRBJ1-6, the complete variable domain is ETGVTQSPTHLIKTRGQQVTLRCSSQSGHNTVSWYQQALGQGPQFIFQYYREEENGRGNFPPRFSGLQFPNYSSELNVNALELDDSALYLCASSPLGQAQGSPLHFGNGTRLTVT.

In this sample, this clonotype turned up a few times. The chain recombines TRBV12-5 with TRBJ1-1; D is unresolved. This CDR3 contains 12 residues. The germline V gene has CDR1 LGHNT and CDR2 FRNRAP. Trimming took 7 bases from V and 4 from J, leaving 10 bases between them. CDR3: CASALESTEAFF. For the CDR3, the DNA is TGTGCTAGTGCCCTAGAAAGCACTGAAGCTTTCTTT.